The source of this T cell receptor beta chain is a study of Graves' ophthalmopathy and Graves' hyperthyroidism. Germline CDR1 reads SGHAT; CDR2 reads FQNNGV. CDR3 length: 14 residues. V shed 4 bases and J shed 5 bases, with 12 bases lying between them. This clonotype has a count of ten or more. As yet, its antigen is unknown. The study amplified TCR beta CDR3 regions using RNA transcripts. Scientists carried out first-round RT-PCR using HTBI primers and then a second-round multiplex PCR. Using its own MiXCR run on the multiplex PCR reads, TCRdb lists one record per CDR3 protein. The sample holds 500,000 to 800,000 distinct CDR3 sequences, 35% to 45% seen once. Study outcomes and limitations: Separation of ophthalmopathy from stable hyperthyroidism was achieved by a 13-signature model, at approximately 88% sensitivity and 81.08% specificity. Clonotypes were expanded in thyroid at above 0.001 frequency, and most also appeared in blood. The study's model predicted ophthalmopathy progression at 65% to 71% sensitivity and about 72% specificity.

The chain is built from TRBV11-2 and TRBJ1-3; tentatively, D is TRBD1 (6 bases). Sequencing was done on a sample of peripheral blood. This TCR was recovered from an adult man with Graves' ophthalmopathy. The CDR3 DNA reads TGTGCCAGCAGCTCGGTTACAGGGCGAAACACCATATATTTT. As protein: CASSSVTGRNTIYF.